One sample yielded the 2 T cell receptor beta chains listed below, sequenced in a study of OX40 agonist ivuxolimab in advanced cancers. Here immunoSEQ multiplex PCR was the method, and the copy in TCRdb shows in-frame clones only, minus some. The sample yields about 90,000 clones, approximately 90% seen once. This specimen consisted of CD4+ or CD8+ T cells sorted from blood, obtained in a trial of the OX40 agonist ivuxolimab. These receptors all come from an adult with an advanced solid tumor such as melanoma, head and neck, liver or kidney cancer.

This clone is a singleton in its sample. The V and J genes are TRBV6-6 and TRBJ1-1; no definite D call. The CDR3 runs 12 residues. Germline CDR1 and CDR2: MNHNY and SVGAGI (reference sequence). Trimming removed 6 bases from V and 0 bases from J, with 5 bases in between. CDR3 loop: CASRSVNTEAFF. For the CDR3, the DNA is TGTGCCAGCAGGTCGGTGAACACTGAAGCTTTCTTT.

The chain carries TRBV11-3 and TRBJ2-7; 10 bases match TRBD2. Germline V gene lookup returns CDR1 SGHNT and CDR2 YENEEA. This CDR3 comprises 14 residues. V shed 4 bases, J shed 0 bases, and the junction held 0 bases outside the gene matches. The CDR3 region is CASSWTSGSYEQYF. As DNA, the CDR3 is TGTGCCAGCAGCTGGACTAGCGGCTCCTACGAGCAGTACTTC.